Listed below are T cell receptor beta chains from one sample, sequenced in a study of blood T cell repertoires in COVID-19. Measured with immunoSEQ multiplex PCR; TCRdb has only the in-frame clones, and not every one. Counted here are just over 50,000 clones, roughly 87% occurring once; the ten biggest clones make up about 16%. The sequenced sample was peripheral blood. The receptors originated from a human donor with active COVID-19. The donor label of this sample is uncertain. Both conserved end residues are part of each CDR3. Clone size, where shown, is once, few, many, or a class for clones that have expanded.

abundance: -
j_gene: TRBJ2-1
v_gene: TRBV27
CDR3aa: CASSLQGGSFGEQFF

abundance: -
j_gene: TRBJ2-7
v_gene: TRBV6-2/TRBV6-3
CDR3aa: CASSYTSGSYEQYF

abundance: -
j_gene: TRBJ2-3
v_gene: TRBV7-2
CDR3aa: CASNSRGGGASTQYF

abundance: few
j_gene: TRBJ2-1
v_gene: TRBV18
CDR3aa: CASSPANNEQFF

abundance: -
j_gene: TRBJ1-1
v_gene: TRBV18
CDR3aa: CASSLIEYTEAFF

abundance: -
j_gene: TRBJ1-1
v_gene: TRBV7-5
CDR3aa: CARSLVASGMNTEAFF

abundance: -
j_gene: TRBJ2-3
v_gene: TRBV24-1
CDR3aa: CATSDKAGAMTDTQYF

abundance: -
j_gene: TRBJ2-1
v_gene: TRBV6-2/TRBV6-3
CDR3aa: CASSLAGGTYNEQFF

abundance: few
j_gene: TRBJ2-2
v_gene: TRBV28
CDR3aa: CASTRGLAGNTGELFF

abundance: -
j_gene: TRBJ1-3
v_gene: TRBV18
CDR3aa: CASSPGGSITSGNTIYF

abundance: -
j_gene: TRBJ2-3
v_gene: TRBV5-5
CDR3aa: CASSLGRGRATDTQYF

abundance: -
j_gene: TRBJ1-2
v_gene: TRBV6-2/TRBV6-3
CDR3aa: CASSTGTASNYGYTF

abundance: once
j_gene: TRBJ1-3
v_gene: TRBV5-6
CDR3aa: CASSRDRISGNTIYF

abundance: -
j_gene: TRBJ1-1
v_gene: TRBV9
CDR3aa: CASSSRGDRAGTEAFF

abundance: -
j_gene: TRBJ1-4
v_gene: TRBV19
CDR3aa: CASNFLGASEKLFF

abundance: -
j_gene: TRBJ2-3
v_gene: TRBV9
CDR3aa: CASSVDSVSFTDTQYF

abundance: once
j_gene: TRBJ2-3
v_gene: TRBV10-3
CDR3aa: CAISDSGHSTDTQYF

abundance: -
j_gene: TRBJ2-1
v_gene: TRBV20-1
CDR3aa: CSARPDREQFF

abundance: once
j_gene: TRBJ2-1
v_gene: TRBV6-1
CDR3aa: CASSRLAGYNEQFF

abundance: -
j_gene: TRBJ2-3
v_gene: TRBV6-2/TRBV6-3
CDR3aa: CASRPSGGASDTQYF

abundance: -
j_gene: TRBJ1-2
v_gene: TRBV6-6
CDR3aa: CASRPGQWMYTF

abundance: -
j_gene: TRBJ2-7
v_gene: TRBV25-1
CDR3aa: CASSEWSGTYEQYF

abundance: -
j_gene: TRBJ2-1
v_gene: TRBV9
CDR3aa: CASSVRTGGGEQFF

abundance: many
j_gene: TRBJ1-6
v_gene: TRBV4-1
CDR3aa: CASSQELDLGTGVSPLHF

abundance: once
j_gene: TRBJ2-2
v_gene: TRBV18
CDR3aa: CASSPGLAVNTGELFF

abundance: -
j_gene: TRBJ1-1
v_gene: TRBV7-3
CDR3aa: CASSVFMNTEAFF

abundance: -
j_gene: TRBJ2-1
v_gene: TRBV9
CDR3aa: CASSVASQAPYNEQFF

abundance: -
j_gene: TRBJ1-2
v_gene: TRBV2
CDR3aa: CASTRGGLWDGYTF

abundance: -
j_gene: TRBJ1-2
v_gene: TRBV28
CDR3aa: CASSTGYGYTF

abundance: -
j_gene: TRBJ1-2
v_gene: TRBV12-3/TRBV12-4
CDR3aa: CASSSQGYGYTF

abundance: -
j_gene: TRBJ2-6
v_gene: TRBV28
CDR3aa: CASSFEGQNSGANVLTF

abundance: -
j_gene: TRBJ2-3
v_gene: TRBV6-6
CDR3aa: CASSSASLAQYF

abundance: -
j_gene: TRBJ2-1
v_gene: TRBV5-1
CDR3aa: CASSKNMDDRRNNEQFF

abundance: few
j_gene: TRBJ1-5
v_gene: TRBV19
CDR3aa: CASSPNNQPQHF

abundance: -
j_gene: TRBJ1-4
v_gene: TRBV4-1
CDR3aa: CASSQTALTWDNEKLFF

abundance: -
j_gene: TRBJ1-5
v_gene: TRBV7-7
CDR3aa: CARTGPVNSNQPQHF

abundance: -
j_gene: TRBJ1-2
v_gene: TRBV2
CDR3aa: CASSENRGGGHYGYTF

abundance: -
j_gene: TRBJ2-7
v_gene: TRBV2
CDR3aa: CASSEGQGAYEQYF

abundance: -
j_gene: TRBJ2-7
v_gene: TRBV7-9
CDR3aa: CASSFYGGIVSYEQYF

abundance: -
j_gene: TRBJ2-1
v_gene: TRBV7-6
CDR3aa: CASSLGLARGAYYNEQFF

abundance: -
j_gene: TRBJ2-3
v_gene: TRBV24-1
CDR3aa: CATSPGDRGISTDTQYF